The 8 T cell receptor beta chains reported below all come from one sample, sequenced in a study of regulatory T cells in long-lasting Graves disease. Time point of the sample: persistent/refractory GD, antithyroid drugs over 5 years with positive TRAb. With RNA extracted from PBMCs as input, the TCR library was made. For TCR beta, libraries came from iRepertoire HTBI primers and Arm-PCR of CDR3 regions. TCRdb itself ran the multiplex PCR reads through MiXCR, one entry per CDR3 protein. The sample holds around 510,000 distinct CDR3 sequences, around 21% seen once. The material sequenced was peripheral blood mononuclear cells (PBMCs), taken when the disease was refractory, from a patient treated with antithyroid drugs. Receptors originate from a female donor with Graves disease.

V is TRBV12-5 and J is TRBJ2-1; 9 bases fit TRBD2. The V and J ends lost 9 bases and 4 bases, in that order; junction bases with no gene match: 10. Per the germline V gene, CDR1 is LGHNT and CDR2 is FRNRAP. The CDR3 loop spans 15 amino acids. Here the CDR3 reads CARTSRGRGYNEQFF. CDR3 coding DNA: TGTGCTAGGACTTCTCGCGGGAGGGGTTACAATGAGCAGTTCTTC. Full variable domain (outside the CDR3, taken from reference TRBV12-5 and TRBJ2-1): DARVTQTPRHKVTEMGQEVTMRCQPILGHNTVFWYRQTMMQGLELLAYFRNRAPLDDSGMPKDRFSAEMPDATLATLKIQPSEPRDSAVYFCARTSRGRGYNEQFFGPGTRLTVL.

This clonotype has a count of ten or more. V is TRBV12-3 or TRBV12-4 and J is TRBJ2-4; D possibly corresponds to TRBD1 (6 bases). The CDR3 extends over 14 amino acids. Trimming removed 6 bases from V and 6 bases from J, with 15 bases in between. CDR3 bases: TGTGCCAGCAGCTCCAGGGGCTTTGGAAACATTCAGTACTTC. Protein product: CASSSRGFGNIQYF.

This clonotype was recorded a few times. The rearrangement joins TRBV6-1 to TRBJ2-7, with D possibly being TRBD1 (6 bases). The germline V gene has CDR1 MNHNS and CDR2 SASEGT. CDR3 length: 15 residues. The V and J ends lost 6 bases and 5 bases respectively, with 20 bases between them. The CDR3 coding sequence is TGTGCCAGCAGCCAAAATTCACAGGGATCGGACGAGCAGTACTTC. This sequence encodes CASSQNSQGSDEQYF.

The chain recombines TRBV28 with TRBJ2-3; 7 bases are shared with TRBD1. Germline loops: CDR1 MDHEN, CDR2 SYDVKM. Germline trimming cut 1 base from V and 0 bases from J; bases unmatched to any gene: 7. The length of the CDR3 is 17 residues. CDR3 residues: CASSLLPGTESTDTQYF. CDR3 nucleotides: TGTGCCAGCAGTTTATTACCCGGGACAGAAAGCACAGATACGCAGTATTTT. Supplemented by reference TRBV28 and TRBJ2-3, the full variable domain reads DVKVTQSSRYLVKRTGEKVFLECVQDMDHENMFWYRQDPGLGLRLIYFSYDVKMKEKGDIPEGYSVSREKKERFSLILESASTNQTSMYLCASSLLPGTESTDTQYFGPGTRLTVL.

The chain couples TRBV27 to TRBJ2-4; tentatively, D is TRBD1 or TRBD2 (5 bases each). CDR3 length: 13 amino acids. Germline V gene sequence: CDR1 MNHEY, CDR2 SMNVEV (reference sequence). V was clipped by 8 bases and J by 0 bases, with 8 bases between them. CDR3 in DNA: TGTGCCAGCGGGGGTTTAGCCAAAAACATTCAGTACTTC. Amino acid sequence: CASGGLAKNIQYF.

Regarding this clonotype: This may be a read error, as it is one base from a much larger clone. The V and J genes are TRBV5-1 and TRBJ2-2; D may be TRBD2 (5 bases). The V gene's germline CDR1 is SGHRS and CDR2 YFSETQ. The CDR3 runs to 15 residues. The CDR3 is CASSLDVSGTGELVF. Written as DNA, the CDR3 is TGCGCCAGCAGCTTGGACGTCTCTGGCACCGGGGAGCTGGTTTTT.

This chain connects TRBV20-1 to TRBJ2-7; TRBD1 matches 7 bases. Losses at the gene ends were 6 bases for V and 8 bases for J; bases not matched to a gene: 7. Germline V lookup: CDR1 DFQATT, CDR2 SNEGSKA (reference sequence). The CDR3 contains 11 residues. The CDR3 DNA sequence: TGCAGTGCCTCCCCAGGGGGAAAGCAGTACTTC. The encoded protein is CSASPGGKQYF.

This clonotype has at least ten counts. This chain uses TRBV28 with TRBJ1-2, with D perhaps TRBD1 (6 bases). CDR1 and CDR2 (germline): MDHEN, SYDVKM. CDR3 length: 13 residues. Trimming took 8 bases from V and 3 from J, leaving 13 bases between them. In DNA form, the CDR3 reads TGTGCCAGCCGTGAGGGGGGGGACTATGGCTACACCTTC. Its protein is CASREGGDYGYTF.